This T cell receptor (beta chain) comes out of a study of regulatory T cells in long-lasting Graves disease. About the research overall: A definition of persistent Graves' disease required over 5 years of antithyroid drugs plus positive TSH receptor antibodies. Notes on the study in general: The study found persistent patients shared more public clonotypes (over 2,500) than new patients (about 990).

Libraries of TCR beta came from iRepertoire HTBI primers plus Arm-PCR of CDR3 regions. One entry per CDR3 protein results from TCRdb running MiXCR on the multiplex PCR reads. This sample has hundreds of thousands of distinct CDR3 sequences, with roughly 21% found just once. Documented time point: persistent/refractory GD, antithyroid drugs over 5 years with positive TRAb. The authors made the TCR library using RNA they extracted from PBMCs. Each patient gave approximately 8.1 milliliters of EDTA-anticoagulated peripheral blood. Germline V gene lookup returns CDR1 SGHVS and CDR2 FQNEAQ. The CDR3 contains 13 residues. V dropped 0 bases and J dropped 7 bases, with 7 bases sitting between them. This clonotype was counted ten times or more. Its antigen is unknown.

This receptor was taken from a female donor with Graves disease. Sequenced material: peripheral blood mononuclear cells (PBMCs), taken when the disease was refractory, from a patient treated with antithyroid drugs. The gene calls are TRBV7-8 and TRBJ1-5; D unresolved. The CDR3 protein is CASSLARLQPQHF. DNA of the CDR3: TGTGCCAGCAGCTTAGCCCGCTTACAGCCCCAGCATTTT.